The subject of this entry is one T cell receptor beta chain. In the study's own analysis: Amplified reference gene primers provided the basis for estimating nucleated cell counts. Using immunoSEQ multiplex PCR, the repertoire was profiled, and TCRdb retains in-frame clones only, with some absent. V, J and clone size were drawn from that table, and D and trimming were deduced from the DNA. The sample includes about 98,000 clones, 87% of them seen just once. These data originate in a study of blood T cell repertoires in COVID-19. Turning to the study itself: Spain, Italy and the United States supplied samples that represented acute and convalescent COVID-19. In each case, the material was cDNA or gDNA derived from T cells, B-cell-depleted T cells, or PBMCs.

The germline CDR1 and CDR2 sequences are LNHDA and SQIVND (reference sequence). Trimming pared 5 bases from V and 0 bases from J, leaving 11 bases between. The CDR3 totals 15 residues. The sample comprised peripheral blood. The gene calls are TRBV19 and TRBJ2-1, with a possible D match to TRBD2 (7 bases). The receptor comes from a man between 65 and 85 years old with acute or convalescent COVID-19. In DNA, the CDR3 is TGTGCCAGTAGTCCTGGGGGGGCCTCCTACAATGAGCAGTTCTTC. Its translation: CASSPGGASYNEQFF.